This T cell receptor beta chain was recovered during a study of T cell repertoires in cytomegalovirus infection. Across the study: Shared public TCR beta signatures pointed to both CMV infection and a matching HLA type. Study-level points and caveats: People with CMV and the relevant HLA were identified by cumulative public TCR beta family frequency. Dominating the ex vivo response were HLA-C-restricted CMV-specific TCR beta clonotypes.

Trimming left V 2 bases short and J 3 bases short, with 10 bases between. Looked up from germline, CDR1 is MNHEY and CDR2 is SMNVEV (reference sequence). This CDR3 is built from 15 residues. Points on this clonotype: Its antigen is as yet unknown.

TCRdb reprocessed the reads with MiXCR, giving one entry per CDR3 protein. There are hundreds of thousands of distinct CDR3 sequences in the sample; roughly 22% occur only once, and around a sixth lies in the top ten. The sequencing input was CD8+ T cells from PBMCs. This chain connects TRBV27 to TRBJ2-2, with no clear D. This sequence was found in a human donor in good health (CMV status not recorded). Some clones in this sample may be carry-over from other donors' samples. The CDR3 loop is CASSLEGFHTGELFF. The CDR3 DNA is TGTGCCAGCAGTTTAGAAGGGTTCCACACCGGGGAGCTGTTTTTT.